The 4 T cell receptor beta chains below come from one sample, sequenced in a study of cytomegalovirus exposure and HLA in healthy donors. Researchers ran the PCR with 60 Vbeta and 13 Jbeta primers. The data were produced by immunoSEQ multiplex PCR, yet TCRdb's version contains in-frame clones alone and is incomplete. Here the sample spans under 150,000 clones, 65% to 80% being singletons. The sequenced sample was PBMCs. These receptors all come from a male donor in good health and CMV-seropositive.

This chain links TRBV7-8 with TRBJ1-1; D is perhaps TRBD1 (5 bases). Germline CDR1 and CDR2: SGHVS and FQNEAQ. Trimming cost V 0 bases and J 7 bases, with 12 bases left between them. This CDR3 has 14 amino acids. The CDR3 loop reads CASSLARGTGEAFF. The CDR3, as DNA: TGTGCCAGCAGCTTAGCGCGGGGGACGGGTGAAGCTTTCTTT.

The CDR3 loop is CASSTTPGQGADTQYF. In nucleotides, the CDR3 is TGTGCCAGTAGTACCACCCCGGGACAGGGCGCAGATACGCAGTATTTT. J is TRBJ2-3 and V is TRBV19; 9 positions match TRBD1. J gave up 4 bases and V 4 bases, and 9 bases lay outside the gene matches. Germline loops: CDR1 LNHDA, CDR2 SQIVND (reference sequence). CDR3 length: 16 amino acids.

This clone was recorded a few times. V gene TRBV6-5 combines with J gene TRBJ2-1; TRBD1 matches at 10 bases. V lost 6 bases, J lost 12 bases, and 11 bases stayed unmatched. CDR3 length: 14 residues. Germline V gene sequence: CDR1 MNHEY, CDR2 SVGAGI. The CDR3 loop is CASSRDRGRVGQFF. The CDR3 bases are TGTGCCAGCAGCCGTGACAGGGGGCGCGTTGGGCAGTTCTTC.

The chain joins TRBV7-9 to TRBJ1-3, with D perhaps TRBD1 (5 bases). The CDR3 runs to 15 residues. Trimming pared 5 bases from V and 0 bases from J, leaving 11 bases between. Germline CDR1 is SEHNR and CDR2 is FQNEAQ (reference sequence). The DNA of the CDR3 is TGTGCCAGCAGCCCACCAGGGAACTCTGGAAACACCATATATTTT. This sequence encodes CASSPPGNSGNTIYF.